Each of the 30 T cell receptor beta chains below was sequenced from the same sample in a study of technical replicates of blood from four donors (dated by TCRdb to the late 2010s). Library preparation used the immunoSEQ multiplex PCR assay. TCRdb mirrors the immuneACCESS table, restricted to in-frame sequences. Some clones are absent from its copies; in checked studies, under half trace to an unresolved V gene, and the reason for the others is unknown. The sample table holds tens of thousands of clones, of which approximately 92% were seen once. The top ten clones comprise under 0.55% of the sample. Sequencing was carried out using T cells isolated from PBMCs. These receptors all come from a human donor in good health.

Written as DNA, the CDR3 is TGTGCCAGCAGTTACTTTGGGACAGGGATCACTGAAGCTTTCTTT. Translation: CASSYFGTGITEAFF. The chain uses TRBV6-6 and TRBJ1-1; 9 nucleotides line up with TRBD1. This CDR3 is built from 15 residues. V lost 1 base and J lost 4; bases outside the gene matches: 4. Looked up from germline, CDR1 is MNHNY and CDR2 is SVGAGI (reference sequence).

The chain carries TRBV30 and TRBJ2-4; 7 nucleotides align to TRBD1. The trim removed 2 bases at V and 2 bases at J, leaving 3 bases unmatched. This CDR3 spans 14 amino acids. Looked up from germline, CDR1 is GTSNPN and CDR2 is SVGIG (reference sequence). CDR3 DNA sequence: TGTGCCTGGAGTAGGGACAGATCCAAAAACATTCAGTACTTC. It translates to CAWSRDRSKNIQYF.

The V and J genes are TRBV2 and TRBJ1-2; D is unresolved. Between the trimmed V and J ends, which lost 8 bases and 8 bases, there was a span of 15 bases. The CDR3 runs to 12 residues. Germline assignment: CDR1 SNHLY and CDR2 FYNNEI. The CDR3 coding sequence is TGTGCCAGCTTGGGAGAAAGTGACGGCTACACCTTC. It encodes CASLGESDGYTF.

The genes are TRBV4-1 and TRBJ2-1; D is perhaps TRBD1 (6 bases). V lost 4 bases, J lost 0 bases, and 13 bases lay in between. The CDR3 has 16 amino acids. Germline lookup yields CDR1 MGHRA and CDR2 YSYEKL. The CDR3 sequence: CASSRVTGSSYNEQFF. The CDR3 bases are TGCGCCAGCAGCCGGGTAACAGGGAGCTCCTACAATGAGCAGTTCTTC.

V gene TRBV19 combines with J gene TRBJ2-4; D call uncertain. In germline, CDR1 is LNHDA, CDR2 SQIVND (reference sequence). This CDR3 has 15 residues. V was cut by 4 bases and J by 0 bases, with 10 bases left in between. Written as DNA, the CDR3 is TGTGCCAGTAGTACTAACTCGTTAGCCAAAAACATTCAGTACTTC. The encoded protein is CASSTNSLAKNIQYF. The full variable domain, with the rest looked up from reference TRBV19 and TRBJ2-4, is DGGITQSPKYLFRKEGQNVTLSCEQNLNHDAMYWYRQDPGQGLRLIYYSQIVNDFQKGDIAEGYSVSREKKESFPLTVTSAQKNPTAFYLCASSTNSLAKNIQYFGAGTRLSVL.

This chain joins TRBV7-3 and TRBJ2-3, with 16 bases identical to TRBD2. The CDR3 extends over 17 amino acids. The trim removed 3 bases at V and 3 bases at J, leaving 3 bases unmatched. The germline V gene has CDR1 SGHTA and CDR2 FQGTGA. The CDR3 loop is CASSFEGLAGGTDTQYF. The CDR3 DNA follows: TGTGCCAGCAGCTTCGAGGGACTAGCGGGAGGGACAGATACGCAGTATTTT.

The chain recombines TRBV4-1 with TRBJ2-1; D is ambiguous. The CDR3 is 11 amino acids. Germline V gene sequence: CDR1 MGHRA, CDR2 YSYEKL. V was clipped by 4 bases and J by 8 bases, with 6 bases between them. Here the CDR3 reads CASSPLDEQFF. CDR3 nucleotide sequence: TGCGCCAGCAGCCCCCTCGATGAGCAGTTCTTC.

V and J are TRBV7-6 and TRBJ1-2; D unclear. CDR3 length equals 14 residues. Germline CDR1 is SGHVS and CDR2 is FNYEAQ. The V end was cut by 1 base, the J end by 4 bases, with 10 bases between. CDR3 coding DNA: TGTGCCAGCAGCTTAGTAGGAGACCTCTATGGCTACACCTTC. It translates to CASSLVGDLYGYTF. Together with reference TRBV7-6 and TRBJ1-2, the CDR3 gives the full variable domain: GAGVSQSPRYKVTKRGQDVALRCDPISGHVSLYWYRQALGQGPEFLTYFNYEAQQDKSGLPNDRFSAERPEGSISTLTIQRTEQRDSAMYRCASSLVGDLYGYTFGSGTRLTVV.

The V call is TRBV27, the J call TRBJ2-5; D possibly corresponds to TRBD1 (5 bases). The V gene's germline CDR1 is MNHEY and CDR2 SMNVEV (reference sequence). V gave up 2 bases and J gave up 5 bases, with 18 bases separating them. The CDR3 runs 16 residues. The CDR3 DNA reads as TGTGCCAGCAGTTTAGGATCCCTAGGGGTTCAGGAGACCCAGTACTTC. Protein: CASSLGSLGVQETQYF.

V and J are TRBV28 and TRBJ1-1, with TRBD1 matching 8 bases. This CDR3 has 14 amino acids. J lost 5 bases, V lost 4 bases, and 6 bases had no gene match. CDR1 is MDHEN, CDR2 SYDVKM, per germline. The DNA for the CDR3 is TGTGCCAGCAGTTCTACAGGGGGTTTAACTGAAGCTTTCTTT. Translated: CASSSTGGLTEAFF.

The CDR3 DNA sequence: TGTGCCAGCAGCGAGACTGGAGGAGGAAGCACAGATACGCAGTATTTT. Translating gives CASSETGGGSTDTQYF. The rearrangement uses TRBV9 and TRBJ2-3; D is possibly TRBD2 (5 bases). V dropped 3 bases and J dropped 0 bases, with 14 bases sitting between them. This CDR3 spans 16 amino acids. Germline CDR1 reads SGDLS; CDR2 reads YYNGEE.

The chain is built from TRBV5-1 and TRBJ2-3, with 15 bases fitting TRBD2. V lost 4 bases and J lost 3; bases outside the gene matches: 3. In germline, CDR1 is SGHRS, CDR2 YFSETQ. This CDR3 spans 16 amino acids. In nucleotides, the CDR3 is TGCGCCAGCAGCGGACTAGCGGGAGGGATGACAGATACGCAGTATTTT. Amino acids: CASSGLAGGMTDTQYF.

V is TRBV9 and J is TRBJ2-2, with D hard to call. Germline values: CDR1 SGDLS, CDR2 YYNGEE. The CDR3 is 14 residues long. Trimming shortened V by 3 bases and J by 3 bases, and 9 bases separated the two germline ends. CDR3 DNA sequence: TGTGCCAGCAGCGAGAGATCCTACACCGGGGAGCTGTTTTTT. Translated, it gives CASSERSYTGELFF.

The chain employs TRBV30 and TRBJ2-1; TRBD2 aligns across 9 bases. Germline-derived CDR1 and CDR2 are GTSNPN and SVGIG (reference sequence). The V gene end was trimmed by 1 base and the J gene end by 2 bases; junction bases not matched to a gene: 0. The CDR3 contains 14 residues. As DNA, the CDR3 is TGTGCCTGGAGTGGCGGGAGGGCCTACAATGAGCAGTTCTTC. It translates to CAWSGGRAYNEQFF.

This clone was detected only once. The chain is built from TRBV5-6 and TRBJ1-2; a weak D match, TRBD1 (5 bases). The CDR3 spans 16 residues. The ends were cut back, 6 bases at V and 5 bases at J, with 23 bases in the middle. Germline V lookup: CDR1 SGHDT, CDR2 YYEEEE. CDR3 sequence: CASNLARHGGGYGYTF. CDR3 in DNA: TGTGCCAGCAACCTCGCCCGACACGGGGGGGGGTATGGCTACACCTTC.

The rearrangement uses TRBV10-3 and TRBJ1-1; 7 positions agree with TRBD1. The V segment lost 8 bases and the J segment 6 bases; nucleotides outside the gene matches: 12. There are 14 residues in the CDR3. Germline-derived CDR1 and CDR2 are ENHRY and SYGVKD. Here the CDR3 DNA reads TGTGCCATCCAACGAACAGGGGTTAGTGCTGAAGCTTTCTTT. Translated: CAIQRTGVSAEAFF.

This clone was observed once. DNA for the CDR3: TGTGCCAGGACATCGGACAGTAACGGCCCTGAGCAGTTCTTC. Protein: CARTSDSNGPEQFF. The rearrangement joins TRBV21-1 to TRBJ2-1; the table's D call of TRBD1 was not tested on the DNA. TRBV21-1 is designated a pseudogene. The CDR3 loop spans 14 amino acids.

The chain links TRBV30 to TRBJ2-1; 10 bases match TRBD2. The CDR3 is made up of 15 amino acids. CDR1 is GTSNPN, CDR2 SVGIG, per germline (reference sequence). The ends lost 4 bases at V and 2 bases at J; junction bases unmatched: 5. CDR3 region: CAWTLGTSAYNEQFF. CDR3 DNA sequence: TGTGCCTGGACCCTCGGGACTAGCGCCTACAATGAGCAGTTCTTC.

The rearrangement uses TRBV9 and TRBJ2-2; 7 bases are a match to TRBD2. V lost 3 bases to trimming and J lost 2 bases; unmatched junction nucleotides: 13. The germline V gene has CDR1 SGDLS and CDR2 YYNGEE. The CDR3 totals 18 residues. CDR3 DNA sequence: TGTGCCAGCAGCGCCTCCCGCCAGGCTAGCGGTAACACCGGGGAGCTGTTTTTT. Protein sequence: CASSASRQASGNTGELFF.

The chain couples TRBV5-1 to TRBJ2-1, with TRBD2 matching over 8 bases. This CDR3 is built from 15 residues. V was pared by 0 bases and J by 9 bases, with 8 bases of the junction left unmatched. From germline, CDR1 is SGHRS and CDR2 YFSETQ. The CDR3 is CASSLAAGGGSEQFF. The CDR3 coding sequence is TGCGCCAGCAGCTTGGCTGCGGGAGGAGGTAGTGAGCAGTTCTTC.

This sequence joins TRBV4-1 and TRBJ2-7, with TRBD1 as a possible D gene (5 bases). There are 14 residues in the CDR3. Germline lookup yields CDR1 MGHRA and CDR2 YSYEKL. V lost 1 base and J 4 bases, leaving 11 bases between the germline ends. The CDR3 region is CASSQGIDSYEQYF. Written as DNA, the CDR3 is TGCGCCAGCAGCCAAGGGATTGACAGTTACGAGCAGTACTTC.

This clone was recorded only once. CDR3 sequence reads: CSARDGYEQYF. The DNA of the CDR3 is TGCAGTGCTAGAGACGGCTACGAGCAGTACTTC. This chain links TRBV20-1 with TRBJ2-7; D ambiguous. This CDR3 contains 11 residues. Germline V gene sequence: CDR1 DFQATT, CDR2 SNEGSKA (reference sequence). V was pared by 0 bases and J by 3 bases, with 3 bases between.

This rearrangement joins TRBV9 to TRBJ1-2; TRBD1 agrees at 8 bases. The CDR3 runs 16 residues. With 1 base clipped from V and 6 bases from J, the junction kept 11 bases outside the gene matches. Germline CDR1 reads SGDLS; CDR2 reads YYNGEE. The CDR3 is CASSVLGKAGGDGYTF. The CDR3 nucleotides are TGTGCCAGCAGCGTACTCGGAAAGGCAGGGGGCGATGGCTACACCTTC.

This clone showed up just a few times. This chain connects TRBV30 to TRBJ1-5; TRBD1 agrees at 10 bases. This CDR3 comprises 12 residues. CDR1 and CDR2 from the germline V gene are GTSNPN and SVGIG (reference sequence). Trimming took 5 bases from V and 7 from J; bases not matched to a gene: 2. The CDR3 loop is CAWGTGEQPQHF. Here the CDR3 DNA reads TGTGCCTGGGGGACAGGGGAACAGCCCCAGCATTTT.

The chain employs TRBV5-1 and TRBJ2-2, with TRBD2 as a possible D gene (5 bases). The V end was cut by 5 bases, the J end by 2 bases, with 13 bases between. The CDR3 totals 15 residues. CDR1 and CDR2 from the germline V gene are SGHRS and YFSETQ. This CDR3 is CASSISGSNTGELFF. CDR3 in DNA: TGCGCCAGCAGTATAAGCGGATCTAACACCGGGGAGCTGTTTTTT.

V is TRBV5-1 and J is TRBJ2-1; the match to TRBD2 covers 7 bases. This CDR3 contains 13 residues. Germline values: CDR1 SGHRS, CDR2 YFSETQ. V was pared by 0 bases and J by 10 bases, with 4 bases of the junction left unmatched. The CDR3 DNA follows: TGCGCCAGCAGCTTGGGGGGGGGTAGCGAGCAGTTCTTC. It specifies CASSLGGGSEQFF.

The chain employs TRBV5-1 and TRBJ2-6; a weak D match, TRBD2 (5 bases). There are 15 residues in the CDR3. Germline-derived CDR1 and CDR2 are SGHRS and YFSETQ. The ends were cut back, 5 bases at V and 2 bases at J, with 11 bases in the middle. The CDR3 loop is CASSLIGAGANVLTF. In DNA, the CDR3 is TGCGCCAGCAGTTTGATCGGGGCTGGGGCCAACGTCCTGACTTTC.

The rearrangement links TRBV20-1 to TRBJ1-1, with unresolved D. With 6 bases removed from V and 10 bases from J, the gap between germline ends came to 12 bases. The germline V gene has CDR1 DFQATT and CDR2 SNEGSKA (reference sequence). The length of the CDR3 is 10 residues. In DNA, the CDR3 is TGCAGTGCACAGACCGAATCAGCTTTCTTT. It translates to CSAQTESAFF.

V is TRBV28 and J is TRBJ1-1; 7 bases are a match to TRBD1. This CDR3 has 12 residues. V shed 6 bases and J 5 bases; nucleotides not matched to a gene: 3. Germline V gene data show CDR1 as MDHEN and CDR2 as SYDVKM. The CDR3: CASSPRGTEAFF. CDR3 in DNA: TGTGCCAGCAGCCCCAGGGGGACTGAAGCTTTCTTT. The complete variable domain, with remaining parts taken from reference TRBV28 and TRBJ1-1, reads DVKVTQSSRYLVKRTGEKVFLECVQDMDHENMFWYRQDPGLGLRLIYFSYDVKMKEKGDIPEGYSVSREKKERFSLILESASTNQTSMYLCASSPRGTEAFFGQGTRLTVV.

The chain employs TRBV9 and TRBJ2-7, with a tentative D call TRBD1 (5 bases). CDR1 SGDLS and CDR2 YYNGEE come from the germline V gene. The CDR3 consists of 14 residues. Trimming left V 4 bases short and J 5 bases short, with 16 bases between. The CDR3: CASSPWAGQHEQYF. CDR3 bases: TGTGCCAGCAGCCCCTGGGCAGGGCAGCACGAGCAGTACTTC.